A single sample gave rise to the 23 T cell receptor beta chains below, sequenced in a study of T-cell memory formation after mild COVID-19. TCRdb reanalysed the 5' RACE reads using MiXCR and keeps one entry per CDR3 protein. The table includes about 600,000 distinct CDR3 sequences, less than 25% detected once. Material for sequencing was PBMCs or a T cell subset sorted from them (not recorded which). The receptors come from an adult woman who had mild COVID-19 (a few samples of this study predate the infection). Cell type and time point are not known.

Ten or more counts support this clonotype. The J gene is TRBJ1-2, the V gene TRBV5-1, with 9 bases aligning to TRBD1. Trimming cost V 2 bases and J 7 bases; bases outside gene matches: 12. Per germline, CDR1 SGHRS and CDR2 YFSETQ. The CDR3 consists of 16 residues. CDR3 region: CASSLMGQGGSGGYTF. As DNA, the CDR3 is TGCGCCAGCAGCTTAATGGGACAGGGCGGCAGCGGTGGCTACACCTTC.

The chain joins TRBV24-1 to TRBJ2-2; tentatively, D is TRBD2 (6 bases). Germline V CDR1 and CDR2: KGHDR, SFDVKD. V was cut by 0 bases and J by 4 bases, with 17 bases left in between. The CDR3 length is 18 residues. This chain's CDR3 is CATSDLPRGRGLTGELFF. DNA of the CDR3: TGTGCCACCAGTGATTTGCCTCGGGGGAGAGGACTCACCGGGGAGCTGTTTTTT.

The rearrangement uses TRBV12-5 and TRBJ1-1, with TRBD1 matching 11 bases. The V gene's germline CDR1 is LGHNT and CDR2 FRNRAP. The CDR3 covers 17 residues. V lost 0 bases and J lost 4; bases outside the gene matches: 7. This CDR3 reads CASGLVLGTGGGTEAFF. The DNA of the CDR3 is TGTGCTAGTGGTTTGGTACTGGGGACAGGGGGAGGCACTGAAGCTTTCTTT.

A few counts support this clonotype. The CDR3 DNA reads as TGTGCCAGCAGCTTAGCCCCGGGACTCCGCTCTCCCTATGGCTACACCTTC. This sequence encodes CASSLAPGLRSPYGYTF. J is TRBJ1-2 and V is TRBV7-2; TRBD1 might be the D (5 bases). Per the germline V gene, CDR1 is SGHTA and CDR2 is FQGNSA. This CDR3 is 17 amino acids long. V dropped 0 bases and J dropped 4 bases, with 18 bases sitting between them. Full variable domain (missing parts from reference TRBV7-2 and TRBJ1-2): GAGVSQSPSNKVTEKGKDVELRCDPISGHTALYWYRQSLGQGLEFLIYFQGNSAPDKSGLPSDRFSAERTGGSVSTLTIQRTQQEDSAVYLCASSLAPGLRSPYGYTFGSGTRLTVV.

The chain joins TRBV7-2 to TRBJ1-1, with 8 bases fitting TRBD1. The germline V gene has CDR1 SGHTA and CDR2 FQGNSA. The CDR3 loop spans 17 amino acids. V lost 3 bases to trimming and J lost 1 base; unmatched junction nucleotides: 10. CDR3 protein: CASSFFASGTGNTEAFF. In DNA form, the CDR3 reads TGTGCCAGCAGCTTCTTCGCGTCCGGGACAGGGAACACTGAAGCTTTCTTT.

This clonotype was counted between two and nine times. The chain links TRBV15 to TRBJ1-5; possibly TRBD1 for D (5 bases). There are 17 residues in the CDR3. V lost 0 bases, J lost 2 bases, and 14 bases lay in between. Germline lookup yields CDR1 LNHNV and CDR2 YYDKDF (reference sequence). The CDR3: CATSREGPGLGNQPQHF. The DNA of the CDR3 is TGTGCCACCAGCAGAGAGGGCCCGGGACTCGGCAATCAGCCCCAGCATTTT.

This clonotype came up a few times. This chain links TRBV5-1 with TRBJ1-1; 8 nucleotides match TRBD1. V shed 2 bases and J 0 bases; nucleotides not matched to a gene: 6. This CDR3 has 16 residues. Germline V gene data show CDR1 as SGHRS and CDR2 as YFSETQ. The CDR3 here is CASSFGTGDMNTEAFF. The CDR3 region has the DNA TGCGCCAGCAGCTTCGGGACAGGAGACATGAACACTGAAGCTTTCTTT.

This clonotype was observed a handful of times. The V call is TRBV20-1, the J call TRBJ2-3; the match to TRBD2 covers 8 bases. The length of the CDR3 is 14 residues. J was trimmed by 2 bases and V by 4 bases; bases with no gene match: 5. Germline V gene sequence: CDR1 DFQATT, CDR2 SNEGSKA (reference sequence). The CDR3 DNA reads TGCAGTGCTATTAAGCGGGGGCACACAGATACGCAGTATTTT. Translation: CSAIKRGHTDTQYF.

The rearrangement uses TRBV20-1 and TRBJ2-1, with 9 bases aligning to TRBD2. From germline, CDR1 is DFQATT and CDR2 SNEGSKA (reference sequence). V was clipped by 4 bases and J by 3 bases; unmatched bases: 7. The CDR3 length is 15 residues. In nucleotides, the CDR3 is TGCAGTGCTACAGTAAGCGGGAGGTTCTACAATGAGCAGTTCTTC. Translated: CSATVSGRFYNEQFF.

This chain connects TRBV6-2 or TRBV6-3 to TRBJ2-2, with unresolved D. V lost 8 bases and J 3 bases, leaving 4 bases between the germline ends. The germline V gene has CDR1 MNHEY and CDR2 SVGEGT. This CDR3 has 11 residues. CDR3 in DNA: TGTGCCAGCGACGACACCGGGGAGCTGTTTTTT. Amino acid sequence: CASDDTGELFF.

The chain couples TRBV20-1 to TRBJ2-3; D is uncertain. The CDR3 runs to 15 residues. CDR1 is DFQATT and CDR2 is SNEGSKA in the germline V gene (reference sequence). V gave up 0 bases and J gave up 0 bases, with 10 bases separating them. In DNA, the CDR3 is TGCAGTGCTAGAGATCGGGCCGATAGCACAGATACGCAGTATTTT. Amino acid sequence: CSARDRADSTDTQYF.

The chain uses TRBV5-1 and TRBJ2-7; 12 nucleotides line up with TRBD2. Per germline, CDR1 SGHRS and CDR2 YFSETQ. The CDR3 has 15 residues. V shed 1 base and J 3 bases; nucleotides not matched to a gene: 2. Here the CDR3 reads CASSLMTSGGYEQYF. Here the CDR3 DNA reads TGCGCCAGCAGCTTGATGACTAGCGGGGGCTACGAGCAGTACTTC.

The chain combines TRBV20-1 with TRBJ2-7, with 9 bases lining up with TRBD2. This CDR3 is built from 20 residues. CDR1 DFQATT and CDR2 SNEGSKA come from the germline V gene (reference sequence). With V trimmed by 0 bases and J by 3 bases, 21 bases remained unmatched. This CDR3 is CSARDGWSGRTSTGSYEQYF. CDR3 DNA sequence: TGCAGTGCTAGAGACGGATGGAGCGGGAGGACCTCCACCGGCAGCTACGAGCAGTACTTC.

CDR3 sequence (DNA): TGTGCCAGCAGGGACGGATTCTACGAGCAGTACTTC. Amino acid sequence: CASRDGFYEQYF. V gene TRBV6-1 combines with J gene TRBJ2-7; D unresolved. Germline-derived CDR1 and CDR2 are MNHNS and SASEGT. The V end lost 6 bases, the J end lost 3 bases, and 9 bases lay between the germline ends. This CDR3 comprises 12 residues.

V gene TRBV24-1 combines with J gene TRBJ2-7; no definite D call. Germline assignment: CDR1 KGHDR and CDR2 SFDVKD. Trimming removed 2 bases from V and 9 bases from J, with 13 bases in between. This CDR3 has 13 amino acids. CDR3 protein: CATSDSRRLGQYF. The CDR3 coding sequence is TGTGCCACCAGTGATTCCAGGCGACTCGGGCAGTACTTC.

V usage is TRBV20-1 and J usage is TRBJ2-1; TRBD1 matches at 9 bases. Trimming cost V 2 bases and J 9 bases; bases outside gene matches: 2. Germline V gives CDR1 DFQATT, CDR2 SNEGSKA (reference sequence). CDR3 length: 12 residues. The CDR3 DNA sequence: TGCAGTGCTAGACGACAGGGGGGTGAGCAGTTCTTC. It is translated as CSARRQGGEQFF.

V is TRBV5-4 and J is TRBJ2-1, with 7 bases that match TRBD2. The CDR3 covers 19 residues. The junction had 16 bases not matched to a gene; V was cut back by 4 bases and J by 0 bases. Germline CDR1 is SGHNT and CDR2 is YYREEE (reference sequence). The CDR3 bases are TGTGCCAGCAGCCTCTCGGGGATGCTAGCGGAGAGCTCCTACAATGAGCAGTTCTTC. Translating gives CASSLSGMLAESSYNEQFF.

The chain uses TRBV9 and TRBJ2-1; TRBD2 is a possible D gene (7 bases). Germline V CDR1 and CDR2: SGDLS, YYNGEE. The CDR3 contains 14 residues. Trimming shortened V by 1 base and J by 6 bases, and 11 bases separated the two germline ends. The CDR3 nucleotides are TGTGCCAGCAGCGTAAGGGGGGGGGCCAATGAGCAGTTCTTC. Its translation is CASSVRGGANEQFF.

The rearrangement links TRBV9 to TRBJ2-7, with 9 bases identical to TRBD2. J lost 5 bases, V lost 0 bases, and 6 bases had no gene match. Germline V CDR1 and CDR2: SGDLS, YYNGEE. The CDR3 has 15 amino acids. The CDR3 protein is CASSVGAGGPNEQYF. CDR3 sequence (DNA): TGTGCCAGCAGCGTAGGGGCGGGAGGGCCCAACGAGCAGTACTTC. The variable domain in full, with the rest retrieved from reference TRBV9 and TRBJ2-7, is DSGVTQTPKHLITATGQRVTLRCSPRSGDLSVYWYQQSLDQGLQFLIQYYNGEERAKGNILERFSAQQFPDLHSELNLSSLELGDSALYFCASSVGAGGPNEQYFGPGTRLTVT.

The chain has TRBV7-9 and TRBJ1-2; 7 positions match TRBD1. Germline loops: CDR1 SEHNR, CDR2 FQNEAQ (reference sequence). The CDR3 is made up of 12 amino acids. The trim removed 4 bases at V and 6 bases at J, leaving 2 bases unmatched. The CDR3: CASSSGTDGYTF. CDR3 nucleotide sequence: TGTGCCAGCAGCTCCGGGACAGATGGCTACACCTTC.

This CDR3 is CASSLGHGGFNEQFF. CDR3 coding DNA: TGTGCCAGCAGCTTAGGTCACGGGGGCTTCAATGAGCAGTTCTTC. The rearrangement uses TRBV11-1 and TRBJ2-1; the D gene could be TRBD1 or TRBD2 (6 bases each). CDR3 length: 15 amino acids. Trimming pared 1 base from V and 6 bases from J, leaving 13 bases between. The germline CDR1 and CDR2 sequences are SGHAT and FQDESV (reference sequence).

This clonotype was seen at least ten times. The chain couples TRBV15 to TRBJ2-1; D is ambiguous. The CDR3 spans 15 residues. Per the germline V gene, CDR1 is LNHNV and CDR2 is YYDKDF (reference sequence). V lost 0 bases to trimming and J lost 0 bases, with 6 bases between them. The CDR3 sequence: CATSRDTDSYNEQFF. CDR3 nucleotide sequence: TGTGCCACCAGCAGAGATACGGACTCCTACAATGAGCAGTTCTTC.

This clonotype was seen a few times. This chain connects TRBV7-3 to TRBJ2-1; 8 bases align to TRBD2. V was clipped by 2 bases and J by 4 bases; unmatched bases: 4. The CDR3 consists of 15 residues. Germline-derived CDR1 and CDR2 are SGHTA and FQGTGA. In DNA form, the CDR3 reads TGTGCCAGCAGCTTATTTGCGGGAGGTTACAATGAGCAGTTCTTC. Translated: CASSLFAGGYNEQFF.